This T cell receptor beta chain was profiled in a study of metastatic and nonmetastatic thyroid tumors. Study results and limitations: Reportedly, malignant thyroid tumors had significantly higher TCR beta diversity than benign nodules, in blood and tumor.

Each patient went into thyroid surgery without having received any treatment. In its sample, this clone was seen many times. Its cognate antigen is unknown. MiXCR was used by TCRdb to re-call the PCR reads. This table holds over 65,000 clones, approximately 13% found once. The sequencing input was tumor tissue. The receptor's source is a female donor with papillary thyroid cancer or a benign thyroid nodule (not recorded which). Some clones in this sample may be carry-over from other donors' samples.

The CDR3: CSASIRRNYEQYF. In DNA form, the CDR3 reads TGCAGTGCTAGTATCAGGCGCAACTACGAGCAGTACTTC. The chain has TRBV20-1 and TRBJ2-7; D ambiguous. The CDR3 runs to 13 residues. The V and J ends lost 3 bases and 3 bases respectively, with 12 bases between them. Germline CDR1 DFQATT, CDR2 SNEGSKA (reference sequence).